The clone carrying this T cell receptor beta chain was recorded once. The antigen remains unidentified. As for the donors, each was a healthy bone marrow donor. The CDR3 extends over 16 amino acids. V lost 6 bases to trimming and J lost 5 bases; unmatched junction nucleotides: 10. In germline, CDR1 is KGHSH, CDR2 LQKENI. This entry comes from a study of cytomegalovirus exposure and HLA in healthy donors. Background on the study: Early released data had tens of millions of unique TCRs, all coming from HLA-typed donors.

The PCR used 60 Vbeta and 13 Jbeta primers. TCRdb keeps only in-frame clones here, not all; method: immunoSEQ multiplex PCR. The profile shows 140,000 to 150,000 clones, 75% to 90% of them singletons. Overall study findings and caveats: Rarity marked most TCR sequences, yet some public TCRs occurred in many donors.

The sample was PBMCs. This clonotype was obtained from a man aged 35-49 years in good health and CMV-seronegative. This chain links TRBV18 with TRBJ1-6; 7 positions match TRBD1. CDR3 nucleotides: TGTGCCAGCTCGCCAAAGTCGGGACAGAATAATTCACCCCTCCACTTT. This gives the protein CASSPKSGQNNSPLHF. Based on the CDR3 plus reference TRBV18 and TRBJ1-6, the full variable domain is NAGVMQNPRHLVRRRGQEARLRCSPMKGHSHVYWYRQLPEEGLKFMVYLQKENIIDESGMPKERFSAEFPKEGPSILRIQQVVRGDSAAYFCASSPKSGQNNSPLHFGNGTRLTVT.